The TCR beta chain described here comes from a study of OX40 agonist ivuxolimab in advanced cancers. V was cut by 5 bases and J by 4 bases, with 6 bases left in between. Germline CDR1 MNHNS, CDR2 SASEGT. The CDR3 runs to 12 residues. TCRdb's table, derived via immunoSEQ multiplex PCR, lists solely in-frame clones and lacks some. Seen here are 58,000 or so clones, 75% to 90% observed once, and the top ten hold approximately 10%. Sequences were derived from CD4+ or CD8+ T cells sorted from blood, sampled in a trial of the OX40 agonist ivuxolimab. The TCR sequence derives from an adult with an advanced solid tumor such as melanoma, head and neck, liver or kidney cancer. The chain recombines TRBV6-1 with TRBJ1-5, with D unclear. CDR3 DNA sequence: TGTGCCAGCAGTAGACCTAATCAGCCCCAGCATTTT. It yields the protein CASSRPNQPQHF.